These 22 T cell receptor beta chains originate from one sample sequenced in a study of cytotoxic CD8 clonotypes in ibrutinib-treated CLL. Sequencing used immunoSEQ multiplex PCR; TCRdb keeps in-frame clones, though not all of them. The sample has some 140,000 clones, roughly 80% seen once; the top ten hold 3.3%. The sample in question was PBMCs, obtained after 24 months of ibrutinib treatment. These receptors were obtained from a human donor with chronic lymphocytic leukemia.

The chain employs TRBV30 and TRBJ2-3; 10 bases are a match to TRBD2. Germline V lookup: CDR1 GTSNPN, CDR2 SVGIG (reference sequence). Trimming cost V 2 bases and J 2 bases; bases outside gene matches: 7. There are 16 residues in the CDR3. The CDR3 loop is CAWSTGLAENTDTQYF. The DNA of the CDR3 is TGTGCCTGGAGTACCGGACTAGCGGAGAACACAGATACGCAGTATTTT.

This chain uses TRBV5-1 with TRBJ2-5; a possible D gene is TRBD1 (6 bases). Trimming removed 2 bases from V and 4 bases from J, with 15 bases in between. Germline V gene sequence: CDR1 SGHRS, CDR2 YFSETQ. The CDR3 covers 15 residues. The CDR3 is CASSFVGQPGETQYF. The DNA for the CDR3 is TGCGCCAGCAGCTTCGTCGGACAGCCTGGAGAGACCCAGTACTTC.

This chain uses TRBV4-3 with TRBJ2-5; perhaps D is TRBD1 or TRBD2 (5 bases each). Trimming shortened V by 0 bases and J by 5 bases, and 16 bases separated the two germline ends. The germline V gene encodes CDR1 LGHNA and CDR2 YSLEER. This CDR3 comprises 16 residues. CDR3: CASSQEAFSGLETQYF. CDR3 nucleotides: TGCGCCAGCAGCCAAGAGGCTTTTTCGGGGCTGGAGACCCAGTACTTC.

The chain couples TRBV25-1 to TRBJ1-3; maybe TRBD1 (5 bases). CDR1 is MGHDK and CDR2 is SYGVNS in the germline V gene. V gave up 4 bases and J gave up 0 bases, with 13 bases separating them. The CDR3 contains 16 residues. The CDR3 spells CASSATGDYSGNTIYF. The CDR3, as DNA: TGTGCCAGCAGTGCGACGGGGGACTACTCTGGAAACACCATATATTTT.

The CDR3 sequence: CASSFEGRGAIQYF. The CDR3 nucleotides read TGTGCCAGCAGTTTCGAGGGCAGGGGCGCCATTCAGTACTTC. V usage is TRBV28 and J usage is TRBJ2-4; a possible D gene is TRBD1 (6 bases). Trimming pared 3 bases from V and 9 bases from J, leaving 15 bases between. From germline, CDR1 is MDHEN and CDR2 SYDVKM. This CDR3 comprises 14 residues.

This clone has just one count. The V gene is TRBV30, the J gene TRBJ2-2; 12 bases line up with TRBD2. CDR1 GTSNPN and CDR2 SVGIG come from the germline V gene (reference sequence). The CDR3 has 15 amino acids. V lost 4 bases, J lost 0 bases, and 0 bases stayed unmatched. CDR3 region: CAWTSGGANTGELFF. The CDR3 region has the DNA TGTGCCTGGACTAGCGGGGGGGCGAACACCGGGGAGCTGTTTTTT.

The gene calls are TRBV7-9 and TRBJ2-7; D call uncertain. Germline V gene data show CDR1 as SEHNR and CDR2 as FQNEAQ (reference sequence). The CDR3 loop spans 15 amino acids. Trimming took off 3 bases at V and 0 bases at J, with 12 bases between the two ends. CDR3 loop: CASSLRGSDSYEQYF. Here the CDR3 DNA reads TGTGCCAGCAGCTTGCGTGGGTCAGACTCCTACGAGCAGTACTTC. Using reference TRBV7-9 and TRBJ2-7 for the parts outside the CDR3, the full variable domain is DTGVSQNPRHKITKRGQNVTFRCDPISEHNRLYWYRQTLGQGPEFLTYFQNEAQLEKSRLLSDRFSAERPKGSFSTLEIQRTEQGDSAMYLCASSLRGSDSYEQYFGPGTRLTVT.

The chain employs TRBV7-2 and TRBJ1-1; 11 bases align to TRBD1. The CDR3 runs to 15 residues. V gave up 5 bases and J gave up 11 bases; unmatched junction bases: 13. CDR1 and CDR2 (germline): SGHTA, FQGNSA. This CDR3 is CASSERPSDRGLAFF. The CDR3 DNA follows: TGTGCCAGCAGCGAAAGACCCTCGGACAGGGGGCTGGCTTTCTTT.

The chain couples TRBV30 to TRBJ1-2, with 7 bases fitting TRBD1. The CDR3 has 13 amino acids. Germline lookup yields CDR1 GTSNPN and CDR2 SVGIG (reference sequence). V dropped 0 bases and J dropped 6; count of bases not matched to a gene: 4. The CDR3 DNA reads as TGTGCCTGGAGTGTGAGAGGGGGCGATGGCTACACCTTC. This codes for CAWSVRGGDGYTF.

The rearrangement joins TRBV28 to TRBJ2-7, with D possibly being TRBD1 (6 bases). Per the germline V gene, CDR1 is MDHEN and CDR2 is SYDVKM. V was clipped by 7 bases and J by 2 bases, with 15 bases between them. The CDR3 spans 14 residues. CDR3 sequence: CASTVTGFPYEQYF. The DNA of the CDR3 is TGTGCCAGCACCGTAACAGGGTTTCCCTACGAGCAGTACTTC.

The chain carries TRBV18 and TRBJ2-6; D possibly corresponds to TRBD1 (6 bases). The germline V gene encodes CDR1 KGHSH and CDR2 LQKENI. V lost 6 bases, J lost 4 bases, and 19 bases lay in between. The CDR3 extends over 17 amino acids. CDR3 in DNA: TGTGCCAGCTCGCCGACAGGCGCCCGGTCGGGGGCCAACGTCCTGACTTTC. Translating it yields CASSPTGARSGANVLTF.

V gene TRBV7-2 combines with J gene TRBJ2-7, with D perhaps matching TRBD1 (6 bases). The CDR3 totals 14 residues. Germline values: CDR1 SGHTA, CDR2 FQGNSA. Trimming shortened V by 5 bases and J by 5 bases, and 16 bases separated the two germline ends. The CDR3 DNA reads as TGTGCCAGCAGCCCCCGACAGGTTAGGGACGAGCAGTACTTC. Translated, it gives CASSPRQVRDEQYF.

This CDR3 reads CAWSIQGFNPYEQYF. In nucleotides, the CDR3 is TGTGCCTGGAGTATCCAGGGATTCAACCCCTACGAGCAGTACTTC. The V and J genes are TRBV30 and TRBJ2-7, with TRBD1 as a possible D gene (5 bases). Trimming shortened V by 2 bases and J by 2 bases, and 16 bases separated the two germline ends. Per germline, CDR1 GTSNPN and CDR2 SVGIG (reference sequence). This CDR3 spans 15 amino acids.

This rearrangement joins TRBV10-2 to TRBJ1-3; TRBD1 is a possible D gene (6 bases). The germline CDR1 and CDR2 sequences are WSHSY and SAAADI. This CDR3 is 15 amino acids long. The V end lost 4 bases, the J end lost 1 base, and 11 bases lay between the germline ends. In DNA form, the CDR3 reads TGCGCCAGCAGTGCCAGGGGATGGTCTGGAAACACCATATATTTT. Amino acids: CASSARGWSGNTIYF.

This clone was detected only a few times. The chain combines TRBV6-6 with TRBJ2-7, with D perhaps matching TRBD1 or TRBD2 (5 bases each). Trimming took off 6 bases at V and 5 bases at J, with 11 bases between the two ends. Looked up from germline, CDR1 is MNHNY and CDR2 is SVGAGI (reference sequence). This CDR3 is built from 12 residues. CDR3 nucleotide sequence: TGTGCCAGCAGACCGAGGGGCAACGAGCAGTACTTC. Amino acid sequence: CASRPRGNEQYF.

This rearrangement joins TRBV6-6 to TRBJ2-1; 13 bases are shared with TRBD2. This CDR3 region has 16 residues. The trim removed 6 bases at V and 10 bases at J, leaving 12 bases unmatched. CDR1 MNHNY and CDR2 SVGAGI come from the germline V gene (reference sequence). CDR3 nucleotide sequence: TGTGCCAGCAGCAGGACTAGCGGGGGCCCAAGGGAGGAGCAGTTCTTC. Its translation is CASSRTSGGPREEQFF.

The gene calls are TRBV6-4 and TRBJ1-2; 12 nucleotides align to TRBD1. The junction had 7 bases not matched to a gene; V was cut back by 4 bases and J by 4 bases. This CDR3 is built from 16 residues. Germline CDR1 reads MRHNA; CDR2 reads SNTAGT. The CDR3, as DNA: TGTGCCAGCAGTGCCGGGACAGGGGGCGGTGGCTATGGCTACACCTTC. Protein product: CASSAGTGGGGYGYTF.

This clone turned up a few times. This sequence joins TRBV21-1 and TRBJ2-4; the D call TRBD1 from the table was never checked on the DNA. TRBV21-1 is marked as a pseudogene. The CDR3 runs to 16 residues. The CDR3 sequence: CASSSLGAGGSNIQYF. The CDR3 coding sequence is TGTGCCAGCAGCTCCCTGGGGGCAGGGGGTTCAAACATTCAGTACTTC.

The chain joins TRBV19 to TRBJ2-6; 8 bases line up with TRBD1. V shed 1 base, J shed 2 bases, and the junction held 10 bases outside the gene matches. Per the germline V gene, CDR1 is LNHDA and CDR2 is SQIVND (reference sequence). The CDR3 extends over 19 amino acids. The CDR3 nucleotides are TGTGCCAGTAGTATAGCACTCCCCACGGACAGGGCTGGGGCCAACGTCCTGACTTTC. Translation: CASSIALPTDRAGANVLTF.

The rearrangement joins TRBV7-2 to TRBJ2-7; D might be TRBD2 (5 bases). CDR3 length: 12 residues. The germline V gene has CDR1 SGHTA and CDR2 FQGNSA. The V gene lost 7 bases and the J gene lost 8 bases, with 15 bases spanning the gap. The chain's CDR3 is CASTPGSGKQYF. The CDR3, as DNA: TGTGCCAGCACCCCCGGGTCGGGGAAGCAGTACTTC.

This chain connects TRBV7-2 to TRBJ2-7; D call uncertain. With 6 bases removed from V and 3 bases from J, the gap between germline ends came to 12 bases. The length of the CDR3 is 13 residues. Germline CDR1 is SGHTA and CDR2 is FQGNSA. This CDR3 is CASSRTDHYEQYF. CDR3 coding DNA: TGTGCCAGCAGTCGAACAGATCACTACGAGCAGTACTTC.

This clone occurred once. The rearrangement uses TRBV11-3 and TRBJ1-4; 11 bases are a match to TRBD1. Losses at the gene ends were 5 bases for V and 11 bases for J; bases not matched to a gene: 4. The CDR3 is 13 residues long. Germline CDR1 is SGHNT and CDR2 is YENEEA. CDR3 residues: CASSPGTGGKLFF. For the CDR3, the DNA is TGTGCCAGCAGCCCGGGGACAGGGGGGAAACTGTTTTTT. Based on the CDR3 plus reference TRBV11-3 and TRBJ1-4, the full variable domain is EAGVVQSPRYKIIEKKQPVAFWCNPISGHNTLYWYLQNLGQGPELLIRYENEEAVDDSQLPKDRFSAERLKGVDSTLKIQPAELGDSAVYLCASSPGTGGKLFFGSGTQLSVL.